This TCR beta chain was documented in a study of blood T cell repertoires in COVID-19. At the level of the study: Some COVID-19 samples were acute and others convalescent; all came from the United States, Italy and Spain. Nucleic acid was either cDNA or gDNA, and it came from T cells, B-cell-depleted T cells, or PBMCs.

Original analysis: Reference gene primer amplification in the assay estimated nucleated cell counts. Libraries were prepared by immunoSEQ multiplex PCR; TCRdb keeps only in-frame clonotypes and omits some of them. V, J and clone size derive from that table, while D and trimming were established from the DNA sequence. The sample shows fewer than 350,000 clones, 86% of them seen only once. Deletions cut 6 bases from V and 2 bases from J, with 18 bases between. Germline V lookup: CDR1 SGHAT, CDR2 FQNNGV. The CDR3 covers 16 residues. The material sequenced was peripheral blood. V is TRBV11-2 and J is TRBJ2-3; the D gene is possibly TRBD1 (6 bases). This clonotype was sampled from a woman in her twenties or thirties who had recovered from COVID-19. Here the CDR3 reads CASRGAFRVVTDTQYF. The CDR3 DNA reads TGTGCCAGCAGGGGGGCGTTTAGGGTTGTCACAGATACGCAGTATTTT.